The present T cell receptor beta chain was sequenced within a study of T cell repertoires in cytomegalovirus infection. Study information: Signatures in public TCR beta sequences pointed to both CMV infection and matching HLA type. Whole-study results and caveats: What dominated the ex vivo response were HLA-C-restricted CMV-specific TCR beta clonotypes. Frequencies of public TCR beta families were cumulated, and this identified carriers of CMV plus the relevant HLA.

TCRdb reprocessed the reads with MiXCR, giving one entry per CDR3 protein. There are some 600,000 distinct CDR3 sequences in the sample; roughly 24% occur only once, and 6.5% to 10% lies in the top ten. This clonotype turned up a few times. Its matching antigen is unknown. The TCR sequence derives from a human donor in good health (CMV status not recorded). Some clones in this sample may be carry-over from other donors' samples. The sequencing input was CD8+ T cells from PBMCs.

CDR3 sequence reads: CASSLSGGAEDTQYF. CDR3 coding DNA: TGTGCCAGCTCACTGAGCGGGGGGGCAGAAGATACGCAGTATTTT. The chain recombines TRBV18 with TRBJ2-3; the match to TRBD2 covers 10 bases. Germline CDR1 and CDR2: KGHSH and LQKENI. This CDR3 is 15 amino acids long. The V and J ends lost 4 bases and 5 bases, in that order; junction bases with no gene match: 6.